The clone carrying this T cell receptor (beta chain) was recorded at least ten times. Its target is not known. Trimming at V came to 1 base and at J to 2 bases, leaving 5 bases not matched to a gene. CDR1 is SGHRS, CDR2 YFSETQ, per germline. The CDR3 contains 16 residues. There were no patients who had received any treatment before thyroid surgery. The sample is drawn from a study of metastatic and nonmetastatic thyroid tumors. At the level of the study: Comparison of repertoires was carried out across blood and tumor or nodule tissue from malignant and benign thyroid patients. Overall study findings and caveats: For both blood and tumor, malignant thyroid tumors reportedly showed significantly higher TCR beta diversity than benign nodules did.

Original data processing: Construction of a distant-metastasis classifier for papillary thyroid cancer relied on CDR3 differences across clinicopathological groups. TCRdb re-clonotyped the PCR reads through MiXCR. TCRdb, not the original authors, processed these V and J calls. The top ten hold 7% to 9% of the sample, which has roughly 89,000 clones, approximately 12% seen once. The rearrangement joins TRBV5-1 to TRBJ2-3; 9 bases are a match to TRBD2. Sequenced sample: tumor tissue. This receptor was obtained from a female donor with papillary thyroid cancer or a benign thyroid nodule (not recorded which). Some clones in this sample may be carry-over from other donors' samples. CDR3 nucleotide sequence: TGCGCCAGCAGCTTGAGGCTAGCGGGGAACACAGATACGCAGTATTTT. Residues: CASSLRLAGNTDTQYF.